Only a few counts were recorded for the clone carrying this TCR beta chain. Its antigen is unknown. This entry is derived from a study of blood T cells in healthy people across ages. The CDR3 sequence is 15 residues long. The V and J ends lost 0 bases and 4 bases respectively, with 15 bases between them. The germline gives CDR1 SQVTM, CDR2 ANQGSEA. Through a sample-barcoded 5' primer and a J-beta primer mix, a second PCR was run for roughly 6 to 11 cycles. Template switching added a 12-random-nucleotide identifier to every cDNA molecule. TCRdb reprocessed the 5' RACE reads with MiXCR, giving one entry per CDR3 protein. The table has under 800,000 distinct CDR3 sequences, roughly 21% seen once; the top ten hold under 4%. Each donor supplied roughly 10 milliliters of peripheral blood. PBMCs were isolated at a quantity of at least 6 million per sample. Whole-study findings and limits: Relative to aged donors, long-lived donors carried more naive CD4+ cells and displayed higher diversity.

This clonotype was obtained from a man between 65 and 85 years old in good health. The gene calls are TRBV29-1 and TRBJ1-2; D is ambiguous. The sequencing sample was made of blood. CDR3 sequence reads: CSVEDPVGRSYGYTF. The CDR3 DNA is TGCAGCGTTGAAGATCCTGTAGGACGAAGCTATGGCTACACCTTC. The full variable domain, in which reference TRBV29-1 and TRBJ1-2 provide the parts outside the CDR3, is SAVISQKPSRDICQRGTSLTIQCQVDSQVTMMFWYRQQPGQSLTLIATANQGSEATYESGFVIDKFPISRPNLTFSTLTVSNMSPEDSSIYLCSVEDPVGRSYGYTFGSGTRLTVV.